These 22 T cell receptor beta chains share one sample of origin, sequenced in a study of blood T cell repertoires in COVID-19. Assay used: immunoSEQ multiplex PCR; TCRdb lists only in-frame clones, some missing. The sample has approximately 230,000 clones, approximately 82% seen once. The sample taken for sequencing was peripheral blood. Receptors were obtained from a man older than 75 with acute or convalescent COVID-19.

The chain uses TRBV7-9 and TRBJ2-7, with 10 bases identical to TRBD2. The CDR3 totals 16 residues. Germline V gives CDR1 SEHNR, CDR2 FQNEAQ (reference sequence). The trim removed 5 bases at V and 6 bases at J, leaving 13 bases unmatched. The CDR3 DNA reads as TGTGCCAGCAGCCCCTCGGGAGCGGGGGGGAGTGGCGAGCAGTACTTC. Translation: CASSPSGAGGSGEQYF.

The rearrangement links TRBV7-2 to TRBJ2-1; 11 bases agree with TRBD2. The junction had 2 bases not matched to a gene; V was cut back by 5 bases and J by 5 bases. The CDR3 has 14 amino acids. Looked up from germline, CDR1 is SGHTA and CDR2 is FQGNSA. The chain's CDR3 is CASSPGLADNEQFF. CDR3 nucleotide sequence: TGTGCCAGCAGCCCGGGACTAGCGGACAATGAGCAGTTCTTC.

The chain recombines TRBV2 with TRBJ2-1; possible D gene TRBD1, 6 bases. There are 14 residues in the CDR3. Trimming removed 6 bases from V and 3 bases from J, with 12 bases in between. Germline V gives CDR1 SNHLY, CDR2 FYNNEI. The CDR3 DNA follows: TGTGCCAGCAGGGGTGAGGGGGTCTACAATGAGCAGTTCTTC. Translation gives CASRGEGVYNEQFF.

The genes are TRBV19 and TRBJ1-4, with 12 bases identical to TRBD1. Per the germline V gene, CDR1 is LNHDA and CDR2 is SQIVND (reference sequence). The CDR3 consists of 16 residues. The V gene end was trimmed by 5 bases and the J gene end by 5 bases; junction bases not matched to a gene: 6. The CDR3 sequence: CASSSGTGGPNEKLFF. In nucleotides, the CDR3 is TGTGCCAGTAGTTCCGGGACAGGGGGCCCAAATGAAAAACTGTTTTTT.

This chain joins TRBV6-5 and TRBJ2-1; TRBD1 agrees at 7 bases. Germline CDR1 MNHEY, CDR2 SVGAGI. V shed 9 bases, J shed 13 bases, and the junction held 6 bases outside the gene matches. The CDR3 consists of 10 residues. CDR3 in DNA: TGTGCCAGTCCTGGGACAGACCAGTTCTTC. The encoded protein is CASPGTDQFF.

This sequence joins TRBV11-2 and TRBJ2-7, with TRBD1 identical over 12 bases. This CDR3 spans 16 amino acids. J was trimmed by 3 bases and V by 7 bases; bases with no gene match: 10. CDR1 is SGHAT, CDR2 FQNNGV, per germline. This chain's CDR3 is CASTRGQGALLYEQYF. The CDR3 DNA reads TGTGCCAGCACTCGGGGACAGGGGGCCCTACTCTACGAGCAGTACTTC.

The chain combines TRBV6-5 with TRBJ1-5; TRBD1 aligns across 7 bases. Germline-derived CDR1 and CDR2 are MNHEY and SVGAGI. V was pared by 5 bases and J by 2 bases, with 6 bases of the junction left unmatched. The CDR3 consists of 15 residues. The CDR3 coding sequence is TGTGCCAGCAGTCCCGGTGGACAGGGCAATCAGCCCCAGCATTTT. Encoded protein: CASSPGGQGNQPQHF.

V usage is TRBV18 and J usage is TRBJ2-2; TRBD2 matches 12 bases. The CDR3 is 20 residues long. Germline CDR1 reads KGHSH; CDR2 reads LQKENI. V lost 1 base and J lost 0; bases outside the gene matches: 9. In nucleotides, the CDR3 is TGTGCCAGCTCACCACGGATTCAGACTAGCGGGGGTTCGAACACCGGGGAGCTGTTTTTT. Amino acids: CASSPRIQTSGGSNTGELFF. Using reference TRBV18 and TRBJ2-2 for the parts outside the CDR3, the full variable domain is NAGVMQNPRHLVRRRGQEARLRCSPMKGHSHVYWYRQLPEEGLKFMVYLQKENIIDESGMPKERFSAEFPKEGPSILRIQQVVRGDSAAYFCASSPRIQTSGGSNTGELFFGEGSRLTVL.

This clone was found a few times. The chain links TRBV13 to TRBJ2-5, with TRBD2 matching over 9 bases. V lost 4 bases to trimming and J lost 5 bases; unmatched junction nucleotides: 8. Germline V gives CDR1 PRHDT, CDR2 FYEKMQ (reference sequence). The CDR3 spans 15 residues. CDR3 residues: CASSSRGRAGETQYF. CDR3 nucleotide sequence: TGTGCCAGCAGCTCACGCGGGAGGGCCGGGGAGACCCAGTACTTC.

This clone was detected a few times. V gene TRBV7-9 combines with J gene TRBJ2-2; D might be TRBD2 (7 bases). The ends were cut back, 4 bases at V and 6 bases at J, with 12 bases in the middle. The germline CDR1 and CDR2 sequences are SEHNR and FQNEAQ (reference sequence). This CDR3 comprises 14 residues. This CDR3 reads CASSSRGGAGELFF. CDR3 coding DNA: TGTGCCAGCAGCTCCCGAGGGGGGGCCGGGGAGCTGTTTTTT.

The chain combines TRBV29-1 with TRBJ2-7; the D gene is possibly TRBD1 (6 bases). Germline V gene lookup returns CDR1 SQVTM and CDR2 ANQGSEA. This CDR3 has 13 amino acids. V dropped 6 bases and J dropped 3 bases, with 15 bases sitting between them. CDR3 loop: CSVKGRGNYEQYF. CDR3 sequence (DNA): TGCAGCGTAAAGGGCAGGGGAAACTACGAGCAGTACTTC.

The chain couples TRBV2 to TRBJ1-1; the D is unclear. The germline V and J ends were trimmed by 4 bases and 4 bases, with 4 bases remaining between them. Per germline, CDR1 SNHLY and CDR2 FYNNEI. This CDR3 is 11 amino acids long. Here the CDR3 DNA reads TGTGCCAGCAGTGGTCTCACTGAAGCTTTCTTT. Encoded protein: CASSGLTEAFF. Drawing the rest from reference TRBV2 and TRBJ1-1, the complete variable domain is EPEVTQTPSHQVTQMGQEVILRCVPISNHLYFYWYRQILGQKVEFLVSFYNNEISEKSEIFDDQFSVERPDGSNFTLKIRSTKLEDSAMYFCASSGLTEAFFGQGTRLTVV.

As DNA, the CDR3 is TGTGCCAGTCGACACGACCGAGTGAACACTGAAGCTTTCTTT. Translating gives CASRHDRVNTEAFF. V gene TRBV19 combines with J gene TRBJ1-1; D call uncertain. The germline V gene encodes CDR1 LNHDA and CDR2 SQIVND (reference sequence). CDR3 size: 14 residues. The V gene lost 8 bases and the J gene lost 0 bases, with 13 bases spanning the gap.

This clone was recorded once. This sequence joins TRBV28 and TRBJ2-7, with 12 bases identical to TRBD2. Germline CDR1 is MDHEN and CDR2 is SYDVKM. Trimming took 5 bases from V and 6 from J; bases not matched to a gene: 8. CDR3 size: 15 residues. The DNA of the CDR3 is TGTGCCAGCAGTACTAGCGGGGGGCGCCCAGGCGAGCAGTACTTC. Translation: CASSTSGGRPGEQYF.

The J gene is TRBJ1-1, the V gene TRBV5-1, with TRBD1 as a possible D gene (5 bases). V dropped 0 bases and J dropped 7 bases, with 10 bases sitting between them. The V gene's germline CDR1 is SGHRS and CDR2 YFSETQ. CDR3 length: 13 residues. CDR3 DNA sequence: TGCGCCAGCAGCTTGGGGTCGGGGGATGAAGCTTTCTTT. Encoded protein: CASSLGSGDEAFF.

The chain recombines TRBV5-1 with TRBJ2-3; 14 bases are a match to TRBD2. This CDR3 is 18 amino acids long. The germline CDR1 and CDR2 sequences are SGHRS and YFSETQ. V trimming: 0 bases; J trimming: 0 bases; junction bases outside the gene matches: 3. The CDR3 reads CASSLGTSGRPSTDTQYF. For the CDR3, the DNA is TGCGCCAGCAGCTTGGGGACTAGCGGGAGGCCGAGCACAGATACGCAGTATTTT.

J is TRBJ2-2 and V is TRBV4-1, with D possibly matching TRBD2 (5 bases). V lost 0 bases and J lost 5, with 13 bases in between. The CDR3 spans 16 residues. Germline values: CDR1 MGHRA, CDR2 YSYEKL. The CDR3 DNA reads TGCGCCAGCAGCCAAGATCCCGCGCGGAGGACCGGGGAGCTGTTTTTT. Encoded protein: CASSQDPARRTGELFF.

The chain combines TRBV5-1 with TRBJ2-7; perhaps TRBD1 as D (6 bases). Germline-derived CDR1 and CDR2 are SGHRS and YFSETQ. V shed 4 bases and J shed 0 bases, with 11 bases lying between them. This CDR3 spans 14 amino acids. This CDR3 reads CASSLTGSSYEQYF. The CDR3 DNA reads as TGCGCCAGCAGCCTAACAGGGAGCTCCTACGAGCAGTACTTC.

V is TRBV19 and J is TRBJ1-1; D is perhaps TRBD1 (6 bases). V shed 4 bases and J shed 4 bases, with 10 bases lying between them. CDR1 is LNHDA, CDR2 SQIVND, per germline (reference sequence). This CDR3 contains 13 residues. CDR3 residues: CASSTGEITEAFF. As DNA, the CDR3 is TGTGCCAGTAGTACAGGGGAAATCACTGAAGCTTTCTTT.

V usage is TRBV7-9 and J usage is TRBJ2-3; TRBD2 matches 11 bases. Per the germline V gene, CDR1 is SEHNR and CDR2 is FQNEAQ (reference sequence). Losses at the gene ends were 8 bases for V and 1 base for J; bases not matched to a gene: 5. This CDR3 spans 15 amino acids. The CDR3 coding sequence is TGTGCCAGCGTAGCGGGGGGGCTTGGCACAGATACGCAGTATTTT. This sequence encodes CASVAGGLGTDTQYF.

The rearrangement uses TRBV9 and TRBJ2-5; the D gene is possibly TRBD1 (6 bases). In germline, CDR1 is SGDLS, CDR2 YYNGEE. Trimming pared 0 bases from V and 1 base from J, leaving 10 bases between. The CDR3 has 15 residues. CDR3 sequence reads: CASSVGGTTQETQYF. The CDR3 DNA reads as TGTGCCAGCAGCGTAGGGGGGACAACCCAAGAGACCCAGTACTTC.

The rearrangement joins TRBV18 to TRBJ2-5; D is undetermined. V lost 2 bases and J 1 base, leaving 8 bases between the germline ends. Germline CDR1 reads KGHSH; CDR2 reads LQKENI. The CDR3 length is 14 residues. The CDR3 DNA reads as TGTGCCAGCTCACCAGGTCGCAGCCAAGAGACCCAGTACTTC. Translating gives CASSPGRSQETQYF.